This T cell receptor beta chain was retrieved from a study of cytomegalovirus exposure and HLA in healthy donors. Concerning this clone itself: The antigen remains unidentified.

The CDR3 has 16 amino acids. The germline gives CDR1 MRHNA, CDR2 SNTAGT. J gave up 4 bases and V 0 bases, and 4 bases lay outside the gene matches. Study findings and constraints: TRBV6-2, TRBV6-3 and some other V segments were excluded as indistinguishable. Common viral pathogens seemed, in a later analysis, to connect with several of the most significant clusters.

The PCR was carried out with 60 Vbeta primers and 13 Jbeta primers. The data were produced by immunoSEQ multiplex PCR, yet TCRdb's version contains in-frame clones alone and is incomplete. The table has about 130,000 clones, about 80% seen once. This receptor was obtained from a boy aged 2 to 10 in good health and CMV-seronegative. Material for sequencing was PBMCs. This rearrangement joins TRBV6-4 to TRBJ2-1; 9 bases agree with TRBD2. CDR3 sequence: CASSDSSLAGYNEQFF. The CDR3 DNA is TGTGCCAGCAGTGACTCTAGTCTAGCGGGGTACAATGAGCAGTTCTTC.